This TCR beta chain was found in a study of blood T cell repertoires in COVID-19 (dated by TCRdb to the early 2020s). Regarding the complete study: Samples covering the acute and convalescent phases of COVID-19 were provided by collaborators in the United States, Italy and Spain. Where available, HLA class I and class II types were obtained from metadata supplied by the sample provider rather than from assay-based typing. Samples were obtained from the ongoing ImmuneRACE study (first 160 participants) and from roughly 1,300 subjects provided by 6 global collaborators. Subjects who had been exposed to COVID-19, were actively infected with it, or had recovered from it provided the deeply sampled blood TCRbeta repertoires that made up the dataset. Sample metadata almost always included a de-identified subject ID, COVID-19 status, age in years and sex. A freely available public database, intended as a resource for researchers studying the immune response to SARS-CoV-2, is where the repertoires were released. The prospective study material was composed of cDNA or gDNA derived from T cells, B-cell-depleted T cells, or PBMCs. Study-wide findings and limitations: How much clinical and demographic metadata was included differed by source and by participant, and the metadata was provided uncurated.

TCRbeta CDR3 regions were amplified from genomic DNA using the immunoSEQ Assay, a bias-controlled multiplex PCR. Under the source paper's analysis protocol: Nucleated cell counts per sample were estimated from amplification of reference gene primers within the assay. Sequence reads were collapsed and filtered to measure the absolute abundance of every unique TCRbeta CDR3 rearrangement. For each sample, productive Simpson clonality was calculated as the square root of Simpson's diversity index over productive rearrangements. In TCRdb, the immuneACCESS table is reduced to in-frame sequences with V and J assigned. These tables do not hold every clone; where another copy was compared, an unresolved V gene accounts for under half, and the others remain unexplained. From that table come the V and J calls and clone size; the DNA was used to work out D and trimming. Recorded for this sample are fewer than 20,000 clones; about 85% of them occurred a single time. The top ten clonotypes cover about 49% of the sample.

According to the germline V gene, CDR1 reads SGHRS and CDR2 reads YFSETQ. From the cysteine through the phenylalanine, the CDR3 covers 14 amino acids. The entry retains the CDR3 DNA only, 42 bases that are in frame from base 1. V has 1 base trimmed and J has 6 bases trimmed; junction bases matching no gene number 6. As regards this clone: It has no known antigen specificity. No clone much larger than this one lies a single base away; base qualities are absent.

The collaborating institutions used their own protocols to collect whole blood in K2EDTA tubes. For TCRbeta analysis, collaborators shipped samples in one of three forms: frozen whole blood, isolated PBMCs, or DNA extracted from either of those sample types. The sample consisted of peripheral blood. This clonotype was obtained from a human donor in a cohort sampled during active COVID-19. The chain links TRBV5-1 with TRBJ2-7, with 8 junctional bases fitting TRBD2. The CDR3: CASSLPAGEVEQYF. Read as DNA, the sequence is TGCGCCAGCAGCTTGCCAGCGGGGGAGGTCGAGCAGTACTTC.